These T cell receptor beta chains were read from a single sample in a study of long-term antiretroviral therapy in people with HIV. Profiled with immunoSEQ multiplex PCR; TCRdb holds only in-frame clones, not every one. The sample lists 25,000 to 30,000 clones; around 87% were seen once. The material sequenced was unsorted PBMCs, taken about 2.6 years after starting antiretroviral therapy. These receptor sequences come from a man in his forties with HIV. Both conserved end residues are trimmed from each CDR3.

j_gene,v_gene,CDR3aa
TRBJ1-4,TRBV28,ASSLAFNEKLF
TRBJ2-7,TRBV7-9,ASSPRTGDYEQY
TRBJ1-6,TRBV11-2,ASLQGSYNSPLH
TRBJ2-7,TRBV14,ASSQPGQEFYEQY
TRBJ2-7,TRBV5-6,ASRRGQEVEQY
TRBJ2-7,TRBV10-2,ASMGVGTTGEQY
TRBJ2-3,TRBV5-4,ASSLNPRTDTQY
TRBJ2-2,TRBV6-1,ASSEIPSGGASGELF
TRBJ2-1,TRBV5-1,ASSLGEDEQF
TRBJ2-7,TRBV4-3,ASSQDGGYEQY
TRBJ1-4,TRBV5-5,ASSLAPSGGGEKLF
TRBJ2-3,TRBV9,ASSQGGIGGDTQY
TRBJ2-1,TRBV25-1,ASSLELGVPYNEQF
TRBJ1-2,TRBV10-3,AISELTGEGYGYT
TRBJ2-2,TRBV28,ASSFRGATGELF
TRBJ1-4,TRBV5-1,ASSTLRGQGTEKLF
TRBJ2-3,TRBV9,ASRPTGGLGDTQY
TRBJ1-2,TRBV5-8,ASSPARQGRAYYGYT
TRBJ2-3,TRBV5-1,ASSLAGRTTDTQY
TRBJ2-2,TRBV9,ASGLAGSPTGELF
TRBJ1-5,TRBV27,ASSWAGDGQPQH
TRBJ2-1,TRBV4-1,ASSAQLPGLAGGNFYNEQF